Shown below are 20 T cell receptor beta chains from a single sample sequenced in a study of neurological immune-mediated disorders. TCRdb fed the 5' RACE reads into MiXCR, producing one record per CDR3 protein. This sample has roughly 31,000 distinct CDR3 sequences, with approximately 4.3% found just once. The material sequenced was PBMCs. These receptors originate from a man in his late teens or twenties in good health.

This clonotype was picked up many times. V and J are TRBV5-1 and TRBJ2-3; 14 bases align to TRBD2. V lost 0 bases to trimming and J lost 4 bases; unmatched junction nucleotides: 10. Germline loops: CDR1 SGHRS, CDR2 YFSETQ. CDR3 length: 19 residues. Here the CDR3 DNA reads TGCGCCAGCAGCTTGGTGTCGACTAGCGGGGGGGCATGGGCAGATACGCAGTATTTT. Amino acids: CASSLVSTSGGAWADTQYF.

This clonotype was observed at least ten times. The V gene is TRBV20-1, the J gene TRBJ1-4; a weak D match, TRBD1 (5 bases). Trimming shortened V by 6 bases and J by 0 bases, and 11 bases separated the two germline ends. The CDR3 is 14 amino acids. Per the germline V gene, CDR1 is DFQATT and CDR2 is SNEGSKA (reference sequence). The DNA of the CDR3 is TGCAGTGCGTGGGACGGTGCAACTAATGAAAAACTGTTTTTT. Translated: CSAWDGATNEKLFF.

At least ten counts were recorded for this clonotype. The CDR3 sequence: CATARELGNQPQHF. The CDR3 bases are TGTGCCACAGCAAGGGAACTTGGCAATCAGCCCCAGCATTTT. V and J are TRBV19 and TRBJ1-5; D gene ambiguous. The length of the CDR3 is 14 residues. The germline V and J ends were trimmed by 10 bases and 2 bases, with 15 bases remaining between them. Germline V gene sequence: CDR1 LNHDA, CDR2 SQIVND (reference sequence).

This clonotype came up many times. The chain is built from TRBV15 and TRBJ2-5; either TRBD1 or TRBD2 may supply D (5 bases each). CDR3 length: 15 amino acids. Trimming shortened V by 3 bases and J by 2 bases, and 13 bases separated the two germline ends. CDR1 and CDR2 (germline): LNHNV, YYDKDF (reference sequence). The CDR3 DNA is TGTGCCACCAGCAGTCACCCGGGACGGCAAGAGACCCAGTACTTC. It translates to CATSSHPGRQETQYF.

This clonotype occurred many times. One end of the junction fails to match germline, which may point to a read error. This sequence joins TRBV12-3 or TRBV12-4 and TRBJ1-4, with D tentatively TRBD1 (5 bases). The CDR3 runs to 11 residues. DNA of the CDR3: TGTGCCAGCAGTTTGGGGGGTTCGTTTCGTTTT. Its protein is CASSLGGSFRF.

This clonotype was observed at least ten times. The chain links TRBV27 to TRBJ2-7; tentative D call: TRBD1 (6 bases). Deletions cut 5 bases from V and 3 bases from J, with 17 bases between. The length of the CDR3 is 15 residues. CDR1 MNHEY and CDR2 SMNVEV come from the germline V gene (reference sequence). The CDR3 nucleotides are TGTGCCAGCAGTACATCGGGACATCCATACTACGAGCAGTACTTC. Its protein is CASSTSGHPYYEQYF.

This clonotype was detected many times. The rearrangement links TRBV20-1 to TRBJ1-1; 11 nucleotides agree with TRBD1. Germline V gene lookup returns CDR1 DFQATT and CDR2 SNEGSKA (reference sequence). Losses at the gene ends were 0 bases for V and 4 bases for J; bases not matched to a gene: 1. This CDR3 is built from 14 residues. Here the CDR3 reads CSAREGTGGTEAFF. The CDR3 DNA sequence: TGCAGTGCTAGAGAAGGGACAGGGGGCACTGAAGCTTTCTTT.

The sample holds many counts of this clonotype. The V gene is TRBV5-1, the J gene TRBJ1-1, with D tentatively TRBD1 (6 bases). The ends were cut back, 1 base at V and 5 bases at J, with 18 bases in the middle. The germline V gene encodes CDR1 SGHRS and CDR2 YFSETQ. CDR3 length: 16 amino acids. CDR3 region: CASSLSGNPGETEAFF. The CDR3 region has the DNA TGCGCCAGCAGCTTGTCTGGGAACCCAGGGGAGACTGAAGCTTTCTTT.

This clonotype was detected many times. The chain couples TRBV9 to TRBJ2-7; no reliable D call. V lost 0 bases to trimming and J lost 4 bases, with 11 bases between them. CDR1 and CDR2 (germline): SGDLS, YYNGEE. CDR3 length: 14 amino acids. The CDR3 reads CASSVVPVGYEQYF. CDR3 sequence (DNA): TGTGCCAGCAGCGTAGTCCCTGTTGGATACGAGCAGTACTTC.

This clonotype was recorded at least ten times. V and J are TRBV3-1 and TRBJ2-5, with 8 bases identical to TRBD1. The CDR3 loop spans 15 amino acids. With V trimmed by 1 base and J by 4 bases, 5 bases remained unmatched. Germline lookup yields CDR1 LGHDT and CDR2 YNNKEL (reference sequence). The CDR3 loop is CASSQGTGPGETQYF. CDR3 in DNA: TGTGCCAGCAGCCAAGGGACAGGGCCAGGAGAGACCCAGTACTTC.

This clonotype was observed at least ten times. The chain has TRBV20-1 and TRBJ2-5; D possibly corresponds to TRBD2 (7 bases). Germline V gene sequence: CDR1 DFQATT, CDR2 SNEGSKA (reference sequence). Trimming shortened V by 0 bases and J by 4 bases, and 18 bases separated the two germline ends. The CDR3 totals 16 residues. CDR3 amino acids: CSARDWGGKGVETQYF. Here the CDR3 DNA reads TGCAGTGCTAGAGATTGGGGGGGCAAAGGTGTAGAGACCCAGTACTTC.

In this sample, this clonotype turned up many times. The chain links TRBV7-8 to TRBJ2-1, with 14 bases lining up with TRBD2. V shed 5 bases, J shed 5 bases, and the junction held 2 bases outside the gene matches. This CDR3 has 15 residues. CDR1 is SGHVS, CDR2 FQNEAQ, per germline. The CDR3 coding sequence is TGTGCCAGCAGCCGGGGACTAGCGGGGGACAATGAGCAGTTCTTC. Residues: CASSRGLAGDNEQFF.

This clonotype was observed many times. The chain carries TRBV5-6 and TRBJ1-4; D gene uncertain. V lost 0 bases to trimming and J lost 11 bases, with 17 bases between them. The CDR3 is 15 amino acids. Germline loops: CDR1 SGHDT, CDR2 YYEEEE. The CDR3 protein is CASSLAGPAVGKLFF. The CDR3 DNA reads TGTGCCAGCAGCTTGGCCGGTCCCGCGGTCGGGAAACTGTTTTTT.

At least ten counts were recorded for this clonotype. The rearrangement uses TRBV29-1 and TRBJ2-5; 7 nucleotides match TRBD1. Trimming cost V 4 bases and J 4 bases; bases outside gene matches: 12. Looked up from germline, CDR1 is SQVTM and CDR2 is ANQGSEA. CDR3 length: 15 residues. Written as DNA, the CDR3 is TGCAGCGTTGTTATGTGGCAGGGGGTTTCAGAGACCCAGTACTTC. The encoded protein is CSVVMWQGVSETQYF.

Many counts were recorded for this clonotype. CDR3 nucleotides: TGCGCCAGCAGCCCTCACAGGGGACCCCCGGGGGCTGAAGCTTTCTTT. Translated: CASSPHRGPPGAEAFF. The rearrangement uses TRBV5-1 and TRBJ1-1, with 7 bases identical to TRBD1. The CDR3 contains 16 residues. After removal of 4 bases from V and 6 bases from J, the junction contained 15 bases not matched to a gene. CDR1 is SGHRS and CDR2 is YFSETQ in the germline V gene.

V is TRBV29-1 and J is TRBJ1-1; D ambiguous. With 6 bases removed from V and 7 bases from J, the gap between germline ends came to 9 bases. The CDR3 has 10 amino acids. CDR1 SQVTM and CDR2 ANQGSEA come from the germline V gene. The CDR3 spells CSVEIGEAFF. CDR3 nucleotide sequence: TGCAGCGTGGAGATTGGTGAAGCTTTCTTT.

This clonotype occurred many times. The chain couples TRBV6-2 or TRBV6-3 to TRBJ2-3; unclear D gene. The CDR3 runs 19 residues. Germline values: CDR1 MNHEY, CDR2 SVGEGT. V lost 3 bases, J lost 2 bases, and 24 bases lay in between. The chain's CDR3 is CASSYDDGRAYRVTDTQYF. Here the CDR3 DNA reads TGTGCCAGCAGTTATGACGACGGACGGGCATATCGGGTCACAGATACGCAGTATTTT.

This clonotype was observed many times. The chain uses TRBV6-1 and TRBJ1-5, with D hard to call. CDR1 is MNHNS, CDR2 SASEGT, per germline. The CDR3 totals 16 residues. Trimming pared 6 bases from V and 0 bases from J, leaving 15 bases between. The CDR3 DNA is TGTGCCAGCAGCCGCGGAGAAGGACCTAGCAATCAGCCCCAGCATTTT. Translating gives CASSRGEGPSNQPQHF.

This clonotype showed up many times. This chain connects TRBV5-1 to TRBJ2-7, with D perhaps matching TRBD2 (5 bases). Germline V lookup: CDR1 SGHRS, CDR2 YFSETQ. Trimming removed 3 bases at V and 1 base at J, with 11 bases between. The CDR3 contains 14 residues. In DNA form, the CDR3 reads TGCGCCAGCAGCTCCCTACGGACTTCCTACGAGCAGTACTTC. It yields the protein CASSSLRTSYEQYF.

This clonotype was recorded at least ten times. The chain recombines TRBV15 with TRBJ1-4; D is perhaps TRBD1 (6 bases). The germline V gene encodes CDR1 LNHNV and CDR2 YYDKDF (reference sequence). This CDR3 region has 17 residues. V shed 1 base and J shed 8 bases, with 20 bases lying between them. This CDR3 reads CATSRARGRGSREKLFF. The CDR3 coding sequence is TGTGCCACCAGCAGAGCTAGGGGCAGGGGAAGTCGCGAAAAACTGTTTTTT.